Presented here are 8 T cell receptor beta chains from one specimen sequenced in a study of T cell responses to AZD1222 COVID-19 vaccine. The table came from immunoSEQ multiplex PCR; TCRdb's copy has only in-frame clones and leaves some out. The sample consists of over 30,000 clones, 88% of them appearing once. Sequenced material: peripheral blood, taken 28 days after the second dose of the MenACWY control vaccine. All receptors come from an adult who received the MenACWY meningococcal vaccine as a control.

This clone showed up just once. V is TRBV28 and J is TRBJ1-2; D might be TRBD1 (6 bases). V lost 6 bases and J lost 5, with 13 bases in between. There are 13 residues in the CDR3. Germline-derived CDR1 and CDR2 are MDHEN and SYDVKM. The CDR3 protein is CASSLTGVYGYTF. Here the CDR3 DNA reads TGTGCCAGCAGCCTGACAGGTGTATATGGCTACACCTTC.

This chain uses TRBV3-1 (or the pseudogene TRBV3-2) with TRBJ1-1; D perhaps matches TRBD1 (6 bases). The CDR3 runs to 16 residues. CDR1 and CDR2 from the germline V gene are LGHDT and YNNKEL (reference sequence). Between the trimmed V and J ends, which lost 4 bases and 5 bases, there was a span of 20 bases. DNA of the CDR3: TGTGCCAGCAGCCGGAGGGGGGGAGGAGCGGGGACTGAAGCTTTCTTT. It yields the protein CASSRRGGGAGTEAFF.

This sequence joins TRBV7-2 and TRBJ2-1; 14 bases are a match to TRBD2. V trimming: 6 bases; J trimming: 8 bases; junction bases outside the gene matches: 6. Per the germline V gene, CDR1 is SGHTA and CDR2 is FQGNSA. The CDR3 covers 15 residues. CDR3 bases: TGTGCCAGCAGTCAAACGGGACTAGCGGGAGATGAGCAGTTCTTC. Translation gives CASSQTGLAGDEQFF.

CDR3 amino acids: CASSVRQGASDTQYF. The CDR3 nucleotides read TGTGCCAGCAGCGTAAGACAGGGTGCGTCAGATACGCAGTATTTT. This chain links TRBV5-6 with TRBJ2-3, with 7 nucleotides matching TRBD1. Germline assignment: CDR1 SGHDT and CDR2 YYEEEE. This CDR3 is 15 amino acids long. J was trimmed by 4 bases and V by 4 bases; bases with no gene match: 9.

V usage is TRBV28 and J usage is TRBJ1-5; a weak D match, TRBD1 (6 bases). CDR3 length: 15 residues. Trimming took 6 bases from V and 0 from J, leaving 12 bases between them. Germline CDR1 is MDHEN and CDR2 is SYDVKM. The CDR3 spells CASSLTGLSNQPQHF. The DNA of the CDR3 is TGTGCCAGCAGCCTGACAGGCCTTAGCAATCAGCCCCAGCATTTT.

In this sample, this clone turned up once. The J gene is TRBJ2-1, the V gene TRBV7-9, with 14 bases that match TRBD2. The CDR3 spans 17 residues. Trimming removed 4 bases from V and 7 bases from J; junction bases left unmatched: 9. Germline CDR1 and CDR2: SEHNR and FQNEAQ (reference sequence). CDR3 region: CASSSLTSGRGVNEQFF. CDR3 DNA: TGTGCCAGCAGCTCACTGACTAGCGGGAGGGGTGTGAATGAGCAGTTCTTC.

This CDR3 reads CASSPPQVRNEKLFF. In DNA, the CDR3 is TGTGCCAGCTCACCGCCGCAAGTCCGTAATGAAAAACTGTTTTTT. The chain employs TRBV18 and TRBJ1-4; D unresolved. The CDR3 runs to 15 residues. V was pared by 3 bases and J by 4 bases, with 12 bases between. Germline V gives CDR1 KGHSH, CDR2 LQKENI.

V usage is TRBV9 and J usage is TRBJ2-7; TRBD2 matches 11 bases. This CDR3 region has 15 residues. V lost 0 bases and J lost 5; bases outside the gene matches: 4. From germline, CDR1 is SGDLS and CDR2 YYNGEE. The CDR3 DNA is TGTGCCAGCAGCGTAGCACTAGCGGGAGCCCACGAGCAGTACTTC. Its translation is CASSVALAGAHEQYF.